This TCR beta chain was identified in a study of blood T cell repertoires in COVID-19. As for the study in general: The analysed material was cDNA or gDNA that came from T cells, B-cell-depleted T cells, or PBMCs.

This clone has just one count. Assay: immunoSEQ multiplex PCR; the TCRdb copy retains only in-frame clones and omits some. This repertoire shows hundreds of thousands of clones, approximately 81% found once; its top ten account for more than 3%. The V end was cut by 4 bases, the J end by 5 bases, with 17 bases between. The germline gives CDR1 SNHLY, CDR2 FYNNEI. This CDR3 is 15 amino acids long. The V and J genes are TRBV2 and TRBJ2-5, with D maybe TRBD2 (6 bases). The sample consisted of peripheral blood. The sequence came from a woman aged 18-29 years with acute or convalescent COVID-19. The CDR3 DNA reads TGTGCCAGCAGTGGGGCTCGGGGGTCAGCTGAGACCCAGTACTTC. Translating it yields CASSGARGSAETQYF.